These 5 T cell receptor beta chains were all obtained from the same sample, sequenced in a study of blood T cell repertoires in COVID-19. Only in-frame clones appear in the TCRdb table, and some are missing; sequencing was by immunoSEQ multiplex PCR. The sample has about 40,000 clones, roughly nine tenths seen once; the top ten hold 15% to 19%. Sequences were obtained from peripheral blood. The receptor set was obtained from a young woman in a cohort sampled during active COVID-19.

The J gene is TRBJ2-1, the V gene TRBV20-1; 8 positions agree with TRBD2. From germline, CDR1 is DFQATT and CDR2 SNEGSKA (reference sequence). This CDR3 comprises 16 residues. The V segment lost 3 bases and the J segment 2 bases; nucleotides outside the gene matches: 9. Here the CDR3 DNA reads TGCAGTGCTAGTTCGGGCGGGAGGAAAACCTACAATGAGCAGTTCTTC. Translating it yields CSASSGGRKTYNEQFF.

This chain links TRBV27 with TRBJ2-7, with 8 bases that match TRBD1. Unmatched junction bases numbered 7, after V lost 6 bases and J lost 0 bases. Germline V gives CDR1 MNHEY, CDR2 SMNVEV (reference sequence). There are 15 residues in the CDR3. The CDR3 protein is CASSTGDRTSYEQYF. CDR3 DNA sequence: TGTGCCAGCAGCACTGGGGACAGGACCTCCTACGAGCAGTACTTC.

The gene calls are TRBV19 and TRBJ1-5, with 10 nucleotides matching TRBD1. The V gene's germline CDR1 is LNHDA and CDR2 SQIVND (reference sequence). J gave up 6 bases and V 4 bases, and 3 bases lay outside the gene matches. The CDR3 sequence is 14 residues long. Here the CDR3 DNA reads TGTGCCAGTAGTAGGGACAGGGGAAGTCAGCCCCAGCATTTT. It codes for CASSRDRGSQPQHF.

V usage is TRBV6-5 and J usage is TRBJ1-2; tentative D call: TRBD1 (5 bases). The V gene's germline CDR1 is MNHEY and CDR2 SVGAGI. The ends were cut back, 7 bases at V and 0 bases at J, with 9 bases in the middle. CDR3 length equals 13 residues. The DNA of the CDR3 is TGTGCCAGCATCGACAGAGCTAACTATGGCTACACCTTC. This translates into CASIDRANYGYTF.

CDR3 loop: CASSSGQGYGYTF. The CDR3 DNA is TGTGCCAGCAGCTCAGGACAGGGTTATGGCTACACCTTC. The genes are TRBV7-3 and TRBJ1-2; the match to TRBD1 covers 8 bases. V lost 4 bases to trimming and J lost 5 bases; unmatched junction nucleotides: 3. Germline CDR1 is SGHTA and CDR2 is FQGTGA. The CDR3 has 13 residues.